This entry lists 22 T cell receptor beta chains sequenced from one sample in a study of blood T cell repertoires in COVID-19. Data came from immunoSEQ multiplex PCR; TCRdb stores just in-frame clones and leaves some out. Of about 220,000 clones in the sample, approximately 78% are singletons; the top ten hold around 8%. The source material was peripheral blood. The receptors were gathered from a woman older than 75 with COVID-19, enrolled during active disease.

The chain uses TRBV28 and TRBJ2-5; D might be TRBD1 (5 bases). The CDR3 covers 16 residues. Germline CDR1 MDHEN, CDR2 SYDVKM. V shed 4 bases and J shed 5 bases, with 20 bases lying between them. The CDR3 is CASSSYSGAPKETQYF. The CDR3, as DNA: TGTGCCAGCAGTTCCTATTCTGGGGCTCCCAAGGAGACCCAGTACTTC.

V and J are TRBV6-5 and TRBJ2-1; D is ambiguous. Germline V gene lookup returns CDR1 MNHEY and CDR2 SVGAGI. Trimming shortened V by 6 bases and J by 4 bases, and 10 bases separated the two germline ends. This CDR3 is 13 amino acids long. The CDR3 reads CASRSDSYNEQFF. The CDR3 region has the DNA TGTGCCAGCAGGAGCGACTCTTACAATGAGCAGTTCTTC.

The chain has TRBV5-4 and TRBJ1-2, with TRBD1 matching 7 bases. The J segment lost 0 bases and the V segment lost 3 bases, leaving 5 bases of the junction unmatched. The CDR3 extends over 15 amino acids. Germline loops: CDR1 SGHNT, CDR2 YYREEE (reference sequence). The CDR3 region has the DNA TGTGCCAGCAGCTCAAGACAGGGCCCTAACTATGGCTACACCTTC. This encodes CASSSRQGPNYGYTF.

The rearrangement uses TRBV5-8 and TRBJ1-2; 10 bases map to TRBD1. After removal of 3 bases from V and 8 bases from J, the junction contained 4 bases not matched to a gene. Germline values: CDR1 SGHTS, CDR2 YDEGEE. The CDR3 totals 13 residues. The CDR3 DNA reads as TGTGCCAGCAGCTCGGACAGGGGGAGCGGCTACACCTTC. It encodes CASSSDRGSGYTF.

This chain uses TRBV7-2 with TRBJ2-7; D is possibly TRBD1 (6 bases). V lost 2 bases and J 6 bases, leaving 11 bases between the germline ends. This CDR3 region has 13 residues. Germline-derived CDR1 and CDR2 are SGHTA and FQGNSA. The CDR3 region is CASSLSGHSEQYF. CDR3 nucleotides: TGTGCCAGCAGCTTATCGGGACACAGCGAGCAGTACTTC. Full variable domain (rest looked up from reference TRBV7-2 and TRBJ2-7): GAGVSQSPSNKVTEKGKDVELRCDPISGHTALYWYRQSLGQGLEFLIYFQGNSAPDKSGLPSDRFSAERTGGSVSTLTIQRTQQEDSAVYLCASSLSGHSEQYFGPGTRLTVT.

The V and J genes are TRBV5-1 and TRBJ2-4; 9 bases fit TRBD1. Germline values: CDR1 SGHRS, CDR2 YFSETQ. The CDR3 is 16 amino acids. The J segment lost 9 bases and the V segment lost 2 bases, leaving 12 bases of the junction unmatched. The CDR3 region has the DNA TGCGCCAGCAGCTTACGGGGCGGGGACAGGGTAGGCATTCAGTACTTC. Its protein is CASSLRGGDRVGIQYF.

V usage is TRBV12-5 and J usage is TRBJ2-5, with unresolved D. In germline, CDR1 is LGHNT, CDR2 FRNRAP. The CDR3 runs 11 residues. V was cut by 6 bases and J by 5 bases, with 7 bases left in between. CDR3 nucleotides: TGTGCTAGTGGCTCCAGGGAGACCCAGTACTTC. Its protein product is CASGSRETQYF. Supplemented by reference TRBV12-5 and TRBJ2-5, the full variable domain reads DARVTQTPRHKVTEMGQEVTMRCQPILGHNTVFWYRQTMMQGLELLAYFRNRAPLDDSGMPKDRFSAEMPDATLATLKIQPSEPRDSAVYFCASGSRETQYFGPGTRLLVL.

This clone was picked up one time. This rearrangement joins TRBV5-1 to TRBJ1-6; a weak D match, TRBD1 (5 bases). CDR1 and CDR2 from the germline V gene are SGHRS and YFSETQ. This CDR3 has 14 residues. V shed 0 bases and J shed 7 bases, with 8 bases lying between them. Here the CDR3 DNA reads TGCGCCAGCAGCTTGGCCTCAGGGAATTCACCCCTCCACTTT. Its translation is CASSLASGNSPLHF.

The gene calls are TRBV14 and TRBJ1-4, with 12 bases identical to TRBD1. In germline, CDR1 is SGHDN, CDR2 FVKESK. This CDR3 comprises 15 residues. The ends lost 1 base at V and 8 bases at J; junction bases unmatched: 2. The DNA of the CDR3 is TGTGCCAGCAGCCAAGGAGGGACAGGGGGCGAAAAACTGTTTTTT. Translating gives CASSQGGTGGEKLFF.

The chain links TRBV11-2 to TRBJ2-1; 12 nucleotides line up with TRBD1. CDR1 and CDR2 (germline): SGHAT, FQNNGV. The junction had 10 bases not matched to a gene; V was cut back by 3 bases and J by 10 bases. CDR3 length equals 16 residues. CDR3 residues: CASSFTGTGGFREQFF. The CDR3 DNA reads TGTGCCAGCAGCTTTACCGGGACAGGGGGCTTTCGGGAGCAGTTCTTC.

There are a few counts of this clone. V and J are TRBV6-5 and TRBJ2-3, with TRBD2 identical over 15 bases. Germline V gene sequence: CDR1 MNHEY, CDR2 SVGAGI. V lost 4 bases, J lost 6 bases, and 5 bases stayed unmatched. The CDR3 runs to 16 residues. The CDR3 protein is CASSWTSGGASDTQYF. CDR3 nucleotides: TGTGCCAGCAGTTGGACTAGCGGGGGGGCCTCGGATACGCAGTATTTT.

This clone came up once. The chain links TRBV15 to TRBJ1-1; 8 nucleotides align to TRBD1. Germline lookup yields CDR1 LNHNV and CDR2 YYDKDF (reference sequence). The ends lost 5 bases at V and 5 bases at J; junction bases unmatched: 10. The CDR3 contains 15 residues. In DNA form, the CDR3 reads TGTGCCACCAGCCGGCCAGGGGGCCCGGGAACTGAAGCTTTCTTT. It yields the protein CATSRPGGPGTEAFF. Full variable domain (remainder filled in from reference TRBV15 and TRBJ1-1): DAMVIQNPRYQVTQFGKPVTLSCSQTLNHNVMYWYQQKSSQAPKLLFHYYDKDFNNEADTPDNFQSRRPNTSFCFLDIRSPGLGDTAMYLCATSRPGGPGTEAFFGQGTRLTVV.

J is TRBJ1-2 and V is TRBV18; TRBD1 aligns across 8 bases. The CDR3 sequence is 13 residues long. V was clipped by 5 bases and J by 7 bases; unmatched bases: 6. Germline values: CDR1 KGHSH, CDR2 LQKENI. The CDR3 DNA reads TGTGCCAGCTCAGTGGACAGGGATGGTGGCTACACCTTC. Translating gives CASSVDRDGGYTF.

DNA of the CDR3: TGTGCCAGCAGTACAGGACAGGGCTACGAGCAGTACTTC. It specifies CASSTGQGYEQYF. This chain uses TRBV3-1 (or the pseudogene TRBV3-2) with TRBJ2-7, with 8 bases lining up with TRBD1. Losses at the gene ends were 6 bases for V and 3 bases for J; bases not matched to a gene: 4. This CDR3 has 13 residues. Germline values: CDR1 LGHDT, CDR2 YNNKEL (reference sequence).

This chain connects TRBV18 to TRBJ1-2, with D maybe TRBD1 (6 bases). The CDR3 spans 15 residues. CDR1 and CDR2 (germline): KGHSH, LQKENI. Trimming shortened V by 6 bases and J by 3 bases, and 17 bases separated the two germline ends. As DNA, the CDR3 is TGTGCCAGCTCCACCAACCAGGGGTCGGACTATGGCTACACCTTC. Its translation: CASSTNQGSDYGYTF. Drawing the rest from reference TRBV18 and TRBJ1-2, the complete variable domain is NAGVMQNPRHLVRRRGQEARLRCSPMKGHSHVYWYRQLPEEGLKFMVYLQKENIIDESGMPKERFSAEFPKEGPSILRIQQVVRGDSAAYFCASSTNQGSDYGYTFGSGTRLTVV.

This clone was counted only a few times. The chain has TRBV10-3 and TRBJ1-4; tentative D call: TRBD1 (6 bases). V lost 11 bases, J lost 3 bases, and 10 bases lay in between. CDR1 is ENHRY, CDR2 SYGVKD, per germline. There are 12 residues in the CDR3. The CDR3 loop is CAAGGPNEKLFF. As DNA, the CDR3 is TGTGCCGCTGGGGGCCCTAATGAAAAACTGTTTTTT.

The chain recombines TRBV18 with TRBJ1-1; D uncertain. The V end was cut by 2 bases, the J end by 4 bases, with 14 bases between. The CDR3 totals 15 residues. Germline CDR1 and CDR2: KGHSH and LQKENI. CDR3 sequence: CASSPAPPGSTEAFF. In DNA form, the CDR3 reads TGTGCCAGCTCACCAGCTCCCCCGGGGTCCACTGAAGCTTTCTTT.

The chain is built from TRBV5-1 and TRBJ1-1; 7 positions match TRBD1. Trimming at V came to 4 bases and at J to 2 bases, leaving 2 bases not matched to a gene. The germline V gene encodes CDR1 SGHRS and CDR2 YFSETQ. CDR3 length: 13 amino acids. The CDR3 DNA sequence: TGCGCCAGCAGCCGGACAGGCAACACTGAAGCTTTCTTT. Translation: CASSRTGNTEAFF.

The chain has TRBV7-9 and TRBJ2-7, with 7 nucleotides matching TRBD2. V shed 1 base, J shed 1 base, and the junction held 4 bases outside the gene matches. The CDR3 covers 15 residues. The germline V gene encodes CDR1 SEHNR and CDR2 FQNEAQ (reference sequence). The CDR3 coding sequence is TGTGCCAGCAGCTTAGAAGAACTAGCGTCCTACGAGCAGTACTTC. Its translation is CASSLEELASYEQYF.

DNA of the CDR3: TGTGCCAGCAGCTTCCAAGCCTCGGGGAATCAGCCCCAGCATTTT. Translating gives CASSFQASGNQPQHF. The chain links TRBV7-2 to TRBJ1-5; no firm D call. Germline CDR1 and CDR2: SGHTA and FQGNSA. This CDR3 spans 15 amino acids. The V gene lost 3 bases and the J gene lost 4 bases, with 13 bases spanning the gap.

This clone has only one observation. The rearrangement uses TRBV5-5 and TRBJ1-1; D is possibly TRBD1 (5 bases). The germline V gene encodes CDR1 SGHKS and CDR2 YYEKEE (reference sequence). The CDR3 extends over 17 amino acids. The V and J ends lost 1 base and 0 bases respectively, with 16 bases between them. CDR3 sequence (DNA): TGTGCCAGCAGCTTGTTATATTTATCAGGGCTGAACACTGAAGCTTTCTTT. Residues: CASSLLYLSGLNTEAFF.

The chain uses TRBV9 and TRBJ1-1, with D tentatively TRBD1 (6 bases). The CDR3 extends over 15 amino acids. Germline-derived CDR1 and CDR2 are SGDLS and YYNGEE. Trimming removed 3 bases from V and 2 bases from J, with 14 bases in between. DNA of the CDR3: TGTGCCAGCAGCGCCCAGACAGGTCAAAACACTGAAGCTTTCTTT. Its protein product is CASSAQTGQNTEAFF.